This T cell receptor (beta chain) was obtained from a study of blood T cell repertoires in COVID-19. Study at large: Sites across the United States, Italy and Spain contributed samples from acute and convalescent COVID-19. In each case, the material was cDNA or gDNA derived from T cells, B-cell-depleted T cells, or PBMCs.

The authors' processing: For nucleated cells, counts were estimated from reference gene primer amplification. Sequencing used immunoSEQ multiplex PCR; TCRdb keeps in-frame clones, though not all of them. The V and J calls and the clone size are those of that table, but D and trimming were determined from the DNA. The sample records over 25,000 clones, about 91% being singletons. The CDR3 has 12 residues. V shed 2 bases and J shed 10 bases, with 7 bases lying between them. From germline, CDR1 is SGHTS and CDR2 YDEGEE. This clone was counted once. Sequencing was carried out using peripheral blood. This clonotype was obtained from a man aged 70-80 years with acute or convalescent COVID-19. The chain employs TRBV5-8 and TRBJ1-6; D uncertain. For the CDR3, the DNA is TGTGCCAGCAGCTTCACCCAGTCACCCCTCCACTTT. This sequence encodes CASSFTQSPLHF.